The source of this T cell receptor beta chain is a study of T cell repertoires in cytomegalovirus infection (dated by TCRdb to between 2018 and 2021). Background for the entire study: Alongside well-studied HLA-B-restricted epitopes, the peptide stimulations were aimed at recently identified HLA-C-restricted CMV epitopes, whose presentation resists viral immunomodulation. Donor HLA type was relevant to the analysis, because carriage of CMV infection together with the matching HLA type was indicated by public TCR beta signatures. What the authors observed across the whole study: Cumulative frequency of public TCR beta family members discriminated carriers of CMV infection plus the relevant HLA type in this cohort and an independent approximately 350-donor cohort. In the ex vivo response, HLA-C-restricted CMV-specific TCR beta clonotypes were dominant, and in two of eight donors the single most frequent clonotype came from this HLA-C-restricted group.

CDR1 and CDR2 were assigned from the germline V gene as MDHEN and SYDVKM. The CDR3 goes from the cysteine to the phenylalanine over 16 residues. The kept DNA is CDR3 alone, 48 bases in frame from the first base. V loses 5 bases of germline sequence and J loses 7 bases, and the interval between the two ends is 18 bases. Sequenced using an Illumina HiSeq 1500. In-frame beta chains were kept once TCRdb had trimmed the public reads at Q25 with fastp and called clones with MiXCR. Each record represents a unique CDR3 protein, reported with the most common genes and DNA among its rows. In all, the sample holds some 800,000 distinct CDR3 sequences, and around a third of those were seen once. The ten top clones hold roughly 12% of the sample. The treatment or condition label of this sample denotes: in vitro stimulation with specific CMV peptide epitopes to enrich CMV-specific T cells. Turning to this clonotype: Its antigen has not been determined. No base-level quality is on record; no much larger clone is a single base apart.

The receptor was isolated from a human donor in good health (CMV status not recorded). Some clones in this sample may be carry-over from other donors' samples. The rearrangement joined TRBV28 to TRBJ1-6, with the D gene not confidently named. Sequencing was performed on cultured CD8+ T cells from PBMCs, taken from culture after CMV antigen stimulation. Here is the DNA: TGTGCCAGCAGTCCGACGGTACGGCTTCACAATTCACCCCTCCACTTT. It specifies CASSPTVRLHNSPLHF.